These T cell receptor beta chains were read from a single sample in a study of beta chain features in type 1 diabetes. Profiling relied on immunoSEQ multiplex PCR, and the TCRdb table lists in-frame clones only, not all of them. In the table there are about 210,000 clones, 11% of which are singletons. The sequencing input was central memory CD4+ T cells from blood. The origin of the receptors is a man aged 18 to 29 in good health. The CDR3 runs from the conserved cysteine through the conserved F or W. A D gene is named only where the DNA matches it firmly. Rows give clone size only sometimes, using once, few, many, or a class for an expanded clone.

J gene	V gene	clone size	D gene	CDR3 DNA	CDR3 protein
TRBJ2-7	TRBV28	few	-	TGTGCCAGCAGCTCCCGGCGGTACGAGCAGTACTTC	CASSSRRYEQYF
TRBJ2-7	TRBV4-2	-	TRBD2	TGTGCCAGCAGCCCTCGCGGGGGGGTTTCCTACGAGCAGTACTTC	CASSPRGGVSYEQYF
TRBJ2-1	TRBV6-1	once	-	TGTGCCAGCGGAGTGCAGGCTTCCTACAATGAGCAGTTCTTC	CASGVQASYNEQFF
TRBJ2-5	TRBV5-6	-	TRBD1	TGTGCCAGCAGCCTCGGGACAGGCCAAGAGACCCAGTACTTC	CASSLGTGQETQYF
TRBJ2-1	TRBV2	-	-	TGTGCCAGCAGTGAAGGGCTAGCCCATGAGCAGTTCTTC	CASSEGLAHEQFF
TRBJ1-2	TRBV28	-	-	TGTGCCAGCAGTAGGGGACGTGGGTATGGCTACACCTTC	CASSRGRGYGYTF
TRBJ1-2	TRBV6-5	few	-	TGTGCCAGCAGGCCTTCGGGGGAGAACTATGGCTACACCTTC	CASRPSGENYGYTF
TRBJ2-2	TRBV7-6	few	-	TGTGCCAGCAGCCCAGGTTCCGGGGAGCTGTTTTTT	CASSPGSGELFF
TRBJ2-1	TRBV6-1	-	-	TGTGCCAGCAGGGGCCAGTACAATGAGCAGTTCTTC	CASRGQYNEQFF
TRBJ2-5	TRBV2	many	TRBD1	TGTGCCAGCAGTGGTACCGGGACAGGGGAAGAGACCCAGTACTTC	CASSGTGTGEETQYF
TRBJ2-5	TRBV5-1	-	-	TGCGCCAGCAGCTTGGACTTACAGCGAGAGACCCAGTACTTC	CASSLDLQRETQYF
TRBJ2-7	TRBV20-1	-	TRBD2	TGCAGTGCTAGAGGACTAGCGGCGCAGTACTTC	CSARGLAAQYF
TRBJ1-5	TRBV7-2	-	-	TGTGCCAGCAGTCTACAGGGTTGGAGCAATCAGCCCCAGCATTTT	CASSLQGWSNQPQHF
TRBJ2-7	TRBV29-1	few	-	TGCAGCTTCGCCGGGGAGAGGCTATACGAGCAGTACTTC	CSFAGERLYEQYF
TRBJ2-5	TRBV10-3	few	-	TGTGCCATCAGTGAGTCGAAAACACTTAAAGAGACCCAGTACTTC	CAISESKTLKETQYF
TRBJ2-7	TRBV30	few	-	TGTGCCTGGCCAGCAGGCCCTCGCGGCCACGAGCAGTACTTC	CAWPAGPRGHEQYF
TRBJ2-5	TRBV7-2	few	TRBD1	TGTGCCAGCAGCCCAGGACAGGATAGGGAGACCCAGTACTTC	CASSPGQDRETQYF
TRBJ1-2	TRBV30	few	-	TGTGCCTGGAGTCCGGGGCAGGTGGGCGGCTACACCTTC	CAWSPGQVGGYTF
TRBJ2-5	TRBV2	-	-	TGTGCCAGCAGTCCCGACAGGAAAGAGACCCAGTACTTC	CASSPDRKETQYF
TRBJ2-3	TRBV6-5	-	-	TGTGCCAGCACGGGGGTGCGCACAGATACGCAGTATTTT	CASTGVRTDTQYF
TRBJ2-5	TRBV10-3	few	TRBD2	TGTGCCATCAGTGAGAATTTGCGGGAGGGCCAGGAGACCCAGTACTTC	CAISENLREGQETQYF
TRBJ2-1	TRBV6-6	few	TRBD1	TGTGCCAGCAGCCCCGGGACAGGGTACGCCAATGAGCAGTTCTTC	CASSPGTGYANEQFF